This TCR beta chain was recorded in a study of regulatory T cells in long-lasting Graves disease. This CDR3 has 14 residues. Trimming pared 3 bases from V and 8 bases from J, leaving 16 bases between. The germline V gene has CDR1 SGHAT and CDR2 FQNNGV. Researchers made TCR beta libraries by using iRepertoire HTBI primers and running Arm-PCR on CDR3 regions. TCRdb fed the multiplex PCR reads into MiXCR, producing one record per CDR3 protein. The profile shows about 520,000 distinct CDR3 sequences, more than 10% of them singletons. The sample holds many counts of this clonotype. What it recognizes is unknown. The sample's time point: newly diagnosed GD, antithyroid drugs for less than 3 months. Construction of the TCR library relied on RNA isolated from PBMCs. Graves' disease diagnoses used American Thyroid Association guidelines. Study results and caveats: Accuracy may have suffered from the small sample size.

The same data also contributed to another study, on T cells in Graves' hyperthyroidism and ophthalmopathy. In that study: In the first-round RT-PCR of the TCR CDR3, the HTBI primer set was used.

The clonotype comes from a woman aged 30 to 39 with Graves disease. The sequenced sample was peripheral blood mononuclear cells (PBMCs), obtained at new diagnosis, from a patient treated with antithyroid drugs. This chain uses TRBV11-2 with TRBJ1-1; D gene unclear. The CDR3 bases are TGTGCCAGCAGCTTTCACCCCCGGGTTGGCGAAGCTTTCTTT. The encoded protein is CASSFHPRVGEAFF.